These 18 T cell receptor beta chains came from one sample sequenced in a study of beta chain features in type 1 diabetes. The antigens for these receptors are not known. Study-wide results and limits: Researchers report that Type 1 diabetes patients had moderately but significantly shorter TCRB CDR3s across all four CD4+ subsets.

The entirety of the isolated RNA underwent reverse transcription, so expressed TCRB transcripts were sequenced. Using immunoSEQ multiplex PCR, the repertoire was profiled, and TCRdb retains in-frame clones only, with some absent. The sample records 640,000 or so clones, 13% being singletons. The sequenced sample consisted of naive CD4+ T cells from blood. The receptor source for this set is a man aged 18 to 29 with type 1 diabetes.

Regarding this clone: One end of the junction is discordant with germline, which a read error may explain. J is TRBJ2-4 and V is TRBV28; 7 bases fit TRBD1. Germline V gene data show CDR1 as MDHEN and CDR2 as SYDVKM. There are 12 residues in the CDR3. The CDR3 bases are TGTGCCAGCAGTTTTGGGACAGAAGGCTTGGGCTTC. Translated: CASSFGTEGLGF.

This clone was observed a few times. The same CDR3 is also encoded by other DNA sequences in this sample. The chain uses TRBV6-1 and TRBJ2-5; D call uncertain. CDR1 MNHNS and CDR2 SASEGT come from the germline V gene. Deletions cut 4 bases from V and 1 base from J, with 4 bases between. CDR3 size: 12 residues. The CDR3 loop reads CASSGTQETQYF. Here the CDR3 DNA reads TGTGCCAGCAGTGGGACCCAAGAGACCCAGTACTTC.

This clone was observed a few times. This chain links TRBV2 with TRBJ2-3, with D unresolved. This CDR3 is built from 15 residues. Trimming removed 5 bases from V and 3 bases from J, with 15 bases in between. CDR1 SNHLY and CDR2 FYNNEI come from the germline V gene. The CDR3 sequence: CASSSLDGTTDTQYF. CDR3 bases: TGTGCCAGCAGTTCTCTGGATGGTACGACAGATACGCAGTATTTT.

The chain has TRBV30 and TRBJ2-3; D is possibly TRBD2 (6 bases). Germline V lookup: CDR1 GTSNPN, CDR2 SVGIG (reference sequence). Trimming took 5 bases from V and 0 from J, leaving 9 bases between them. This CDR3 has 13 amino acids. CDR3 coding DNA: TGTGCCTGGGCTGGAGGGAGCACAGATACGCAGTATTTT. Amino acid sequence: CAWAGGSTDTQYF.

This chain connects TRBV6-1 to TRBJ1-1, with D perhaps matching TRBD1 (6 bases). Germline V CDR1 and CDR2: MNHNS, SASEGT. Trimming cost V 2 bases and J 7 bases, with 11 bases left between them. This CDR3 comprises 13 residues. The CDR3, as DNA: TGTGCCAGCAGTGAAACCGGACAGCGTGAAGCTTTCTTT. It codes for CASSETGQREAFF.

This clone was seen only a few times. At one end the junction does not follow the germline gene, possibly because of a read error. V usage is TRBV7-9 and J usage is TRBJ2-1, with 8 bases lining up with TRBD1. Germline V CDR1 and CDR2: SEHNR, FQNEAQ (reference sequence). This CDR3 is 12 amino acids long. The CDR3 sequence is CASSLDGRQGLF. The DNA for the CDR3 is TGTGCCAGCAGCTTAGACGGGAGACAGGGGCTCTTC.

The chain uses TRBV5-1 and TRBJ1-6, with D maybe TRBD1 (5 bases). The CDR3 totals 15 residues. Trimming pared 2 bases from V and 8 bases from J, leaving 14 bases between. Germline V CDR1 and CDR2: SGHRS, YFSETQ. The CDR3 DNA reads as TGCGCCAGCAGCTTATCCGGGACGCGAGATTCACCCCTCCACTTT. As protein: CASSLSGTRDSPLHF.

The table lists this clone with a few counts. The rearrangement uses TRBV4-1 and TRBJ1-2; D gene uncertain. The ends were cut back, 1 base at V and 7 bases at J, with 4 bases in the middle. Germline CDR1 reads MGHRA; CDR2 reads YSYEKL. The CDR3 runs 11 residues. Here the CDR3 DNA reads TGCGCCAGCAGCCAAGTTTCTGGCTACACCTTC. The encoded protein is CASSQVSGYTF.

The CDR3 DNA follows: TGTGCCAGCAGTCCCGGGTGGGGGAACACTGAAGCTTTCTTT. Translated: CASSPGWGNTEAFF. The chain employs TRBV6-6 and TRBJ1-1; D is unclear. V dropped 5 bases and J dropped 1 base, with 11 bases sitting between them. The CDR3 has 14 residues. Germline V gene lookup returns CDR1 MNHNY and CDR2 SVGAGI (reference sequence).

The CDR3, as DNA: TGTGCCTGGGGAATCGGGGATTCACCCCTCCACTTT. It codes for CAWGIGDSPLHF. This rearrangement joins TRBV30 to TRBJ1-6; D gene ambiguous. Germline values: CDR1 GTSNPN, CDR2 SVGIG (reference sequence). The CDR3 runs 12 residues. The ends were cut back, 5 bases at V and 8 bases at J, with 10 bases in the middle.

The genes are TRBV9 and TRBJ2-3; D is uncertain. The CDR3 has 16 amino acids. V was cut by 0 bases and J by 0 bases, with 11 bases left in between. Per the germline V gene, CDR1 is SGDLS and CDR2 is YYNGEE. The DNA of the CDR3 is TGTGCCAGCAGCGTAGAGGCAGACCCTAGCACAGATACGCAGTATTTT. This encodes CASSVEADPSTDTQYF.

The chain uses TRBV7-8 and TRBJ2-2; D perhaps matches TRBD1 (6 bases). V dropped 9 bases and J dropped 6 bases, with 11 bases sitting between them. The CDR3 length is 12 residues. Germline V gives CDR1 SGHVS, CDR2 FQNEAQ. DNA of the CDR3: TGTGCCAGACAGGGAAAATCCGGGGAGCTGTTTTTT. This translates into CARQGKSGELFF.

Written as DNA, the CDR3 is TGTGCCAGCAGCTTTTTTCAAGACACTGAAGCTTTCTTT. It yields the protein CASSFFQDTEAFF. V gene TRBV7-9 combines with J gene TRBJ1-1; no reliable D call. Germline CDR1 is SEHNR and CDR2 is FQNEAQ (reference sequence). V lost 3 bases and J lost 3, with 8 bases in between. CDR3 length: 13 amino acids. The whole variable domain, remainder taken from reference TRBV7-9 and TRBJ1-1, is DTGVSQNPRHKITKRGQNVTFRCDPISEHNRLYWYRQTLGQGPEFLTYFQNEAQLEKSRLLSDRFSAERPKGSFSTLEIQRTEQGDSAMYLCASSFFQDTEAFFGQGTRLTVV.

This clone has just a few counts. Here the CDR3 DNA reads TGTGCCAGTGGGACTTTCTACAATGAGCAGTTCTTC. Amino acid sequence: CASGTFYNEQFF. The chain carries TRBV10-3 and TRBJ2-1, with a weak D call TRBD2 (6 bases). The CDR3 has 12 residues. Germline CDR1 and CDR2: ENHRY and SYGVKD. The V end was cut by 10 bases, the J end by 3 bases, with 10 bases between.

This clone has just a few counts. This chain links TRBV29-1 with TRBJ2-3; D might be TRBD2 (6 bases). V was trimmed by 5 bases and J by 2 bases, leaving 14 bases between them. The CDR3 totals 14 residues. Germline CDR1 SQVTM, CDR2 ANQGSEA. The CDR3 reads CSVRDSTFTDTQYF. CDR3 coding DNA: TGCAGCGTTCGGGACTCTACGTTCACAGATACGCAGTATTTT.

In its sample, this clone was seen a few times. The chain joins TRBV7-9 to TRBJ2-3; D is perhaps TRBD1 (6 bases). Trimming shortened V by 6 bases and J by 0 bases, and 25 bases separated the two germline ends. Germline CDR1 reads SEHNR; CDR2 reads FQNEAQ (reference sequence). CDR3 length equals 19 residues. CDR3 in amino acids: CASSRTALGRSASTDTQYF. The DNA of the CDR3 is TGTGCCAGCAGTCGGACAGCCTTGGGCCGATCGGCCAGCACAGATACGCAGTATTTT.

This clone was detected only a few times. The V and J genes are TRBV9 and TRBJ1-2; D unresolved. The length of the CDR3 is 14 residues. Trimming stripped 0 bases from V and 3 bases from J, with 9 bases between. CDR1 is SGDLS and CDR2 is YYNGEE in the germline V gene. CDR3 loop: CASSVDVGDYGYTF. CDR3 bases: TGTGCCAGCAGCGTAGACGTCGGGGACTATGGCTACACCTTC.

The CDR3 reads CAWSTGRLGNTIYF. In nucleotides, the CDR3 is TGTGCCTGGAGTACAGGGAGGCTAGGAAACACCATATATTTT. V usage is TRBV30 and J usage is TRBJ1-3; possibly TRBD1 for D (6 bases). V lost 2 bases, J lost 4 bases, and 12 bases lay in between. Germline V gives CDR1 GTSNPN, CDR2 SVGIG (reference sequence). The CDR3 runs 14 residues.